Below are 6 T cell receptor beta chains sequenced from a single sample in a study of blood T cell repertoires in COVID-19. Clones were sequenced by immunoSEQ multiplex PCR, and TCRdb holds only the in-frame ones, with some missing. Of some 110,000 clones listed, 86% are singletons. Source material: peripheral blood. These receptor sequences come from a middle-aged man with acute or convalescent COVID-19.

The chain has TRBV18 and TRBJ1-2, with 7 bases that match TRBD1. Germline V CDR1 and CDR2: KGHSH, LQKENI. J lost 4 bases, V lost 5 bases, and 7 bases had no gene match. The CDR3 consists of 14 residues. The CDR3 DNA sequence: TGTGCCAGCTCAACTGGACAGGTGGGCTATGGCTACACCTTC. This sequence encodes CASSTGQVGYGYTF.

V gene TRBV6-5 combines with J gene TRBJ1-2; 8 bases align to TRBD1. J gave up 7 bases and V 7 bases, and 8 bases lay outside the gene matches. This CDR3 is built from 13 residues. The germline V gene encodes CDR1 MNHEY and CDR2 SVGAGI. Here the CDR3 DNA reads TGTGCCAGCACCGTGGACAGGGAAGGTGGCTACACCTTC. Translating it yields CASTVDREGGYTF.

The sample holds a few counts of this clone. This sequence joins TRBV29-1 and TRBJ1-1; D not resolved. Germline V gene lookup returns CDR1 SQVTM and CDR2 ANQGSEA. CDR3 length equals 13 residues. The V and J ends lost 0 bases and 10 bases respectively, with 15 bases between them. The CDR3 region is CSVEDDSRIRAFF. DNA of the CDR3: TGCAGCGTTGAAGATGATTCCAGAATTCGAGCTTTCTTT.

About this clone itself: The sample has other DNA sequences that encode this CDR3 too. This chain connects TRBV7-2 to TRBJ1-2; no reliable D call. Trimming left V 5 bases short and J 0 bases short, with 13 bases between. Germline V gene data show CDR1 as SGHTA and CDR2 as FQGNSA. The CDR3 is made up of 15 amino acids. The CDR3 here is CASSPTRGANYGYTF. CDR3 in DNA: TGTGCCAGCAGCCCGACGCGGGGAGCTAACTATGGCTACACCTTC.

The chain employs TRBV6-6 and TRBJ1-5, with 7 nucleotides matching TRBD1. The J segment lost 3 bases and the V segment lost 5 bases, leaving 10 bases of the junction unmatched. This CDR3 has 16 amino acids. Germline loops: CDR1 MNHNY, CDR2 SVGAGI (reference sequence). Here the CDR3 DNA reads TGTGCCAGCAGTCCAAGCAGGGGGGATTACAATCAGCCCCAGCATTTT. This translates into CASSPSRGDYNQPQHF.

The rearrangement uses TRBV4-2 and TRBJ2-5; 8 bases match TRBD1. V shed 0 bases, J shed 5 bases, and the junction held 11 bases outside the gene matches. Germline V CDR1 and CDR2: LGHNA, YNFKEQ. The CDR3 is 17 residues long. CDR3: CASSQDRGRGRLETQYF. For the CDR3, the DNA is TGTGCCAGCAGCCAAGATAGGGGCAGGGGGCGTCTGGAGACCCAGTACTTC.